This T cell receptor beta chain is drawn from a study of CD8 T cells in Susac syndrome. CDR3 length equals 15 residues. Germline lookup yields CDR1 GTSNPN and CDR2 SVGIG (reference sequence). V was shortened by 4 bases and J by 4 bases, with 19 bases between the two germline ends. RNA, at about 0.45 to 1 ug, was reverse transcribed with random hexamers. Amplification of TCR beta CDR3 used immunoSEQ multiplex PCR across 54 Vbeta and 13 Jbeta. One entry per CDR3 protein, called by TCRdb with MiXCR from the immunoSEQ multiplex PCR reads. The sample lists approximately 210,000 distinct CDR3 sequences, 95% occurring once.

Sequencing was done on a sample of CD4+ T cells from PBMCs. This TCR was recovered from a human donor with multiple sclerosis. This chain connects TRBV30 to TRBJ1-2, with TRBD1 as a possible D gene (6 bases). CDR3 residues: CAWIKEGTGRYGYTF. The DNA of the CDR3 is TGTGCCTGGATCAAAGAAGGAACAGGGCGCTATGGCTACACCTTC.